A selection of T cell receptor beta chains follows, all from one sample in a study of radiation and T cells in renal cell carcinoma. TCRdb's copy holds only in-frame clones and misses some; the assay was immunoSEQ multiplex PCR. The sample shows 130,000 to 150,000 clones, around nine tenths of them seen only once. Sequencing was performed on blood, taken from a patient whose treatment included radiotherapy and nephrectomy. Every receptor here comes from a woman aged 50 to 60 with renal cell carcinoma. Both conserved end residues are part of each CDR3. D genes are given only for firm matches. Expanded clones are given a class, and other clones once, few, many or no size at all.

cdr3_nt	cdr3_aa	v_call	j_call	d_call	clone_size
TGTGCCAGCAGTTACTCCTCTTCCTATGGCTACACCTTC	CASSYSSSYGYTF	TRBV6-5	TRBJ1-2	NA	NA
TGTGCCAGCAGCTTCCAATCCGGGACTAGCGGGGGGGCCAATGAGCAGTTCTTC	CASSFQSGTSGGANEQFF	TRBV7-3	TRBJ2-1	TRBD2	NA
TGTGCCAGTTCGGAGAGGGGGCCAGATACGCAGTATTTT	CASSERGPDTQYF	TRBV19	TRBJ2-3	TRBD1	NA
TGTGCCAGCAGTCGCGCGGACTTAATGAACACTGAAGCTTTCTTT	CASSRADLMNTEAFF	TRBV6-5	TRBJ1-1	NA	NA
TGTGCCAGCAGCATCGGGACAGGGGGAGAGGAGACCCAGTACTTC	CASSIGTGGEETQYF	TRBV5-5	TRBJ2-5	TRBD1	NA
TGTGCCAGCAGCTTGTTGGGGTTGACCGGGGAGCTGTTTTTT	CASSLLGLTGELFF	TRBV5-6	TRBJ2-2	NA	NA
TGTGCCAGCAGCTTAGAGCCCCTTATCACAGATACGCAGTATTTT	CASSLEPLITDTQYF	TRBV7-8	TRBJ2-3	NA	NA
TGTGCCAGTAGGGGGGCAGCGGGTGTCCATGGCTACACCTTC	CASRGAAGVHGYTF	TRBV19	TRBJ1-2	NA	once
TGTGCCAGCAGCCTAACAAGGTCCCCGGGCAATGAGCAGTTCTTC	CASSLTRSPGNEQFF	TRBV2	TRBJ2-1	NA	few
TGTGCTAGTGGCCGTACAGATACGCAGTATTTT	CASGRTDTQYF	TRBV12-5	TRBJ2-3	NA	NA
TGCGCCAGCAGCCAAGTTGTTCTAAGCACAGATACGCAGTATTTT	CASSQVVLSTDTQYF	TRBV4-3	TRBJ2-3	NA	NA
TGTGCCAGCAGTGGCGAAAACACCGGGGAGCTGTTTTTT	CASSGENTGELFF	TRBV2	TRBJ2-2	NA	NA
TGCAGCGTTCGACTAGCGGGGGGCTACTATACTAGCACAGATACGCAGTATTTT	CSVRLAGGYYTSTDTQYF	TRBV29-1	TRBJ2-3	TRBD2	NA
TGCGCCAGCAGCAGGAGACAGGGAGAAACAGATACGCAGTATTTT	CASSRRQGETDTQYF	TRBV5-1	TRBJ2-3	TRBD1	once
TGTGCCAGCAGCCAAGCTACGGGACTAGCGGGGTTCGAGCAGTACTTC	CASSQATGLAGFEQYF	TRBV4-2	TRBJ2-7	TRBD2	NA
TGTGCCAGCACTGGACTAGATGAGCAGTTCTTC	CASTGLDEQFF	TRBV6-4	TRBJ2-1	TRBD2	NA
TGCGCCAGCAGAGACGGACAGGGGGCGGACGGCTACACCTTC	CASRDGQGADGYTF	TRBV5-1	TRBJ1-2	TRBD1	NA
TGCAGCGTTGATGGCTCTGGGGCCAACGTCCTGACTTTC	CSVDGSGANVLTF	TRBV29-1	TRBJ2-6	NA	NA
TGTGCCAGCAGCCAAGAGTTCCTCCTTGAAGCTTTCTTT	CASSQEFLLEAFF	TRBV4-2	TRBJ1-1	NA	few
TGCAGCGCCAAAGGACAGGGCCAATTCACTGAAGCTTTCTTT	CSAKGQGQFTEAFF	TRBV29-1	TRBJ1-1	TRBD1	few
TGCGCCAGCAGCCAAGAGCCCGGGGTCGGGTATGGCTACACCTTC	CASSQEPGVGYGYTF	TRBV4-3	TRBJ1-2	NA	NA
TGCGCCAGCAGCCACGGGACAGGGGAAATCACAGATACGCAGTATTTT	CASSHGTGEITDTQYF	TRBV5-1	TRBJ2-3	TRBD1	NA
TGTGCCAGCAGCCAGCCCCCCGAGGACTATGGCTACACCTTC	CASSQPPEDYGYTF	TRBV14	TRBJ1-2	NA	NA
TGTGCCTGGAACCTTATGGGCTTCACCTACGAGCAGTACTTC	CAWNLMGFTYEQYF	TRBV30	TRBJ2-7	NA	NA
TGCGCCAGCAGCCAAGTAGGACAAGGAAACTACGAGCAGTACTTC	CASSQVGQGNYEQYF	TRBV4-3	TRBJ2-7	NA	NA
TGTGCCAGTAGTATTGATAGGGTCGGGCAGCCCCAGCATTTT	CASSIDRVGQPQHF	TRBV19	TRBJ1-5	NA	NA
TGCGCCAGCAGCCAAAGGGGGTCTTTAGGGAATTCACCCCTCCACTTT	CASSQRGSLGNSPLHF	TRBV4-1	TRBJ1-6	NA	NA
TGTGCCAGCAGCTTGGGAGGGGGCAGGGAAAAACTGTTTTTT	CASSLGGGREKLFF	TRBV5-4	TRBJ1-4	TRBD1	NA
TGTGCCGGCGAGCTAGCGGAGCAGTTCTTC	CAGELAEQFF	TRBV2	TRBJ2-1	NA	NA
TGTGCCAGCAGCCGCAGTAGGGACGAGTTCTCTGGGGCCAACGTCCTGACTTTC	CASSRSRDEFSGANVLTF	TRBV9	TRBJ2-6	NA	NA
TGTGCCAGCAGCTTCCTAGCGGGGGGCCGCACAGATACGCAGTATTTT	CASSFLAGGRTDTQYF	TRBV7-2	TRBJ2-3	TRBD2	NA
TGTGCCAGTAGCCGACTAGCGGGGGAGACCCAGTACTTC	CASSRLAGETQYF	TRBV19	TRBJ2-5	TRBD2	NA
TGTGCCAGCTCCCCCGGGGGGGGGAACACTGAAGCTTTCTTT	CASSPGGGNTEAFF	TRBV6-1	TRBJ1-1	NA	NA
TGTGCCATCAGTGAGTTTTTGGGTTTGGGGACTTCCTACAATGAGCAGTTCTTC	CAISEFLGLGTSYNEQFF	TRBV10-3	TRBJ2-1	NA	NA
TGTGCCACCTTCGACGTCCTTACAGGGTTTGGCTACACCTTC	CATFDVLTGFGYTF	TRBV10-3	TRBJ1-2	NA	NA
TGTGCCAGCAGCTTGGGTCCGGCAGGGCAGTACTTC	CASSLGPAGQYF	TRBV5-6	TRBJ2-5	NA	NA
TGTGCCACCAGCACTCGGACCGAGGGTCACTATGGCTACACCTTC	CATSTRTEGHYGYTF	TRBV15	TRBJ1-2	NA	NA
TGTGCCAGCCAAAGCTACAGGGCCACCGGGGAGCTGTTTTTT	CASQSYRATGELFF	TRBV6-5	TRBJ2-2	NA	NA
TGTGCCAGCAGCTCCTTGAGGGACCAGCAAGAGACCCAGTACTTC	CASSSLRDQQETQYF	TRBV5-4	TRBJ2-5	NA	NA
TGTGCCAGTACTAGCAGGTCTGGGTCCTATGGCTACACCTTC	CASTSRSGSYGYTF	TRBV19	TRBJ1-2	NA	NA
TGTGCCAGCAGTTTAGCTAGCGGGGGTCTGATGGCCCAGTACTTC	CASSLASGGLMAQYF	TRBV28	TRBJ2-5	TRBD2	NA
TGCGCCAGCAGCTTGAGCGGAGTCGCCGGGGGCTACACCTTC	CASSLSGVAGGYTF	TRBV5-1	TRBJ1-2	NA	NA
TGTGCCAGCAGCTTAGATCCCCCCGGCTCTGGAAACACCATATATTTT	CASSLDPPGSGNTIYF	TRBV11-2	TRBJ1-3	NA	NA
TGTGCCAGTAGTATAGCGGGGGGGCCTGCGGATACGCAGTATTTT	CASSIAGGPADTQYF	TRBV19	TRBJ2-3	TRBD2	NA
TGTGCCAGCACTGGGGGTTATTCCTACGAGCAGTACTTC	CASTGGYSYEQYF	TRBV6-5	TRBJ2-7	NA	NA
TGTGCCAGCAGCCCTACAGGGGCGCGCACTGAAGCTTTCTTT	CASSPTGARTEAFF	TRBV7-3	TRBJ1-1	TRBD1	NA
TGTGCCAGCCGAGAGAGCTTGCAAGAGACCCAGTACTTC	CASRESLQETQYF	TRBV27	TRBJ2-5	NA	NA
TGTGCCAGCAGCCGACACGAGGGGAACACTGAAGCTTTCTTT	CASSRHEGNTEAFF	TRBV7-6	TRBJ1-1	NA	NA
TGTGCCAGCTCACCGACATCCGGGACAGGTAGTACCTACGAGCAGTACTTC	CASSPTSGTGSTYEQYF	TRBV18	TRBJ2-7	TRBD1	once
TGTGCCAGCAGCCGCGGAGTGAACACTGAAGCTTTCTTT	CASSRGVNTEAFF	TRBV11-3	TRBJ1-1	NA	NA
TGTGCCAGCAGCAAGGCCTACGAGCAGTACTTC	CASSKAYEQYF	TRBV13	TRBJ2-7	NA	NA
TGTGCCAGCAACAGGGAGGGGAACACTGAAGCTTTCTTT	CASNREGNTEAFF	TRBV6-5	TRBJ1-1	NA	NA
TGTGCCAGCAGCCAAGATGCGGGACTCCGCACAGATACGCAGTATTTT	CASSQDAGLRTDTQYF	TRBV14	TRBJ2-3	NA	NA
TGCGCCAGCAGCCAAGAAGTCGGAAACACCATATATTTT	CASSQEVGNTIYF	TRBV4-3	TRBJ1-3	NA	few
TGTGCCACCAGCAATGGACAGGGGTACACTGAAGCTTTCTTT	CATSNGQGYTEAFF	TRBV15	TRBJ1-1	TRBD1	NA